The present T cell receptor (beta chain) was sequenced within a study of cytomegalovirus exposure and HLA in healthy donors. Background on the study: Among around 200 million T cells, an earlier analysis found roughly 110 million unique TCR beta sequences.

The primer mix had 60 Vbeta and 13 Jbeta primers. Assay: immunoSEQ multiplex PCR; the TCRdb copy retains only in-frame clones and omits some. The sample contains some 150,000 clones, around 70% of which appear only once. V trimming: 4 bases; J trimming: 4 bases; junction bases outside the gene matches: 5. The CDR3 sequence is 15 residues long. Germline loops: CDR1 LNHDA, CDR2 SQIVND (reference sequence). This clone showed up just a few times. What it binds is not known. Study results and caveats: It was 150 or so TCR beta chains that were listed as cytomegalovirus-associated. In a later analysis, at a false discovery rate of 0.05, about 15,000 TCR beta sequences were associated with HLA alleles.

This clonotype was sampled from a woman aged 55 to 70 in good health and CMV-seropositive. This rearrangement joins TRBV19 to TRBJ2-2; 8 bases are shared with TRBD2. The sequenced sample consisted of PBMCs. The CDR3 here is CASSKSLAGTGELFF. Here the CDR3 DNA reads TGTGCCAGTAGTAAGAGCCTAGCGGGCACCGGGGAGCTGTTTTTT.